This entry is about one T cell receptor (beta chain). The antigen remains undetermined. The TRB cDNA libraries were prepared by 5' RACE with UMI labels. TCRdb reprocessed the 5' RACE reads, with one entry per CDR3 protein and no DNA. Recorded for this sample: some 150,000 distinct CDR3 sequences. Germline-derived CDR1 and CDR2 are KGHDR and SFDVKD. The CDR3 sequence is 17 residues long. In triplicate, each CD8+ T cell subset was sorted at 250,000 to 350,000 cells per replicate. Phenotypically, naive CD8+ T cells corresponded to CD45RO-CCR7+CD27+CD95-. The data are from a study of CXCR3-negative and CXCR3-positive naive CD8 T cells. Findings of the study overall: Both of the naive subsets showed about the same high diversity, but memory CD8+ cells had much less. Across naive subsets, surface CD5 expression was comparable, and TCR strength was inferred from properties of the TRB CDR3. CXCR3-positive naive cells carried more hydrophobic TRB CDR3s than CXCR3-negative ones.

This receptor was taken from a human donor in good health. Some clones in this sample may be carry-over from other donors' samples. The chain employs TRBV24-1 and TRBJ1-1; the D call from TCRdb, TRBD1, cannot be confirmed without DNA. Specimen: naive CXCR3+ CD8+ T cells from blood. Subset denoted: CD45RO-CCR7+CD27+CD95- naive CD8+ T cells expressing CXCR3 (TNR3+). CDR3 amino acids: CATSDLQGTAVNTEAFF.